What follows describes a single TCR beta chain. This clone was counted once. Its antigen is not yet known. No clone much larger than this one lies a single base away; base qualities are absent. The entry originates in a study of blood T cell repertoires in COVID-19 (dated by TCRdb to 2018 to 2020). Study-wide context: The collaborator samples originated in the United States, Italy and Spain and spanned the acute and convalescent phases of COVID-19. The prospective study material was composed of cDNA or gDNA derived from T cells, B-cell-depleted T cells, or PBMCs. Subjects who had been exposed to COVID-19, were actively infected with it, or had recovered from it provided the deeply sampled blood TCRbeta repertoires that made up the dataset. The repertoires were released in a freely available public database intended as a resource for research on the immune response to SARS-CoV-2. Samples came from the ongoing ImmuneRACE study (first 160 participants) plus 1,254 subjects from 6 global collaborators. Sample metadata almost always included a de-identified subject ID, COVID-19 status, age in years and sex. Where available, HLA class I and class II types were taken from metadata supplied by the sample provider and were not determined by assay-based typing.

The collaborating institutions used their own protocols to collect whole blood in K2EDTA tubes. Collaborator samples were shipped for TCRbeta analysis as frozen whole blood, isolated PBMCs, or DNA extracted from either sample type. The investigation overall reported the following: Clinical and demographic metadata were provided uncurated, with the amount varying by source and participant.

The immunoSEQ Assay, a bias-controlled multiplex PCR, was used to amplify TCRbeta CDR3 regions from genomic DNA. Per the authors' processing: The number of nucleated cells in each sample was estimated from the amplification of reference gene primers within the assay. To quantify the absolute abundance of each unique TCRbeta CDR3 rearrangement, sequence reads were collapsed and filtered. For each sample, productive Simpson clonality was calculated by taking the square root of Simpson's diversity index across productive rearrangements. TCRdb stores this immuneACCESS table with in-frame sequences only. Part of the clones is absent; in the studies checked, under half of the shortfall reflects unresolved V genes, and no reason is known for the rest. The V and J calls and the clone size are those of that table, but D and trimming were determined from the DNA. The sample yields approximately 180,000 clones; approximately 85% were counted once. Of the sample, around 3.3% is held by the ten largest clones.

Trimming at the junction amounts to 1 base on V and 3 bases on J, and the germline ends lie 14 bases apart. Taken from the germline V gene (reference sequence), the CDR1 and CDR2 loops are SGHKS and YYEKEE. The CDR3 measures 15 amino acids from cysteine to phenylalanine. The sequence is cut down to CDR3 DNA, 45 bases in frame from base 1. The rearranged segments are TRBV5-5 and TRBJ2-7; TRBD2 could be the D gene, as 5 bases match. The source is a man in his fifties or sixties with acute or convalescent COVID-19. Sequencing was done on a sample of peripheral blood. At the DNA level, the sequence is TGTGCCAGCAGCTTGAGCGGCGGCTACCTCTACGAGCAGTACTTC. This is translated as CASSLSGGYLYEQYF.